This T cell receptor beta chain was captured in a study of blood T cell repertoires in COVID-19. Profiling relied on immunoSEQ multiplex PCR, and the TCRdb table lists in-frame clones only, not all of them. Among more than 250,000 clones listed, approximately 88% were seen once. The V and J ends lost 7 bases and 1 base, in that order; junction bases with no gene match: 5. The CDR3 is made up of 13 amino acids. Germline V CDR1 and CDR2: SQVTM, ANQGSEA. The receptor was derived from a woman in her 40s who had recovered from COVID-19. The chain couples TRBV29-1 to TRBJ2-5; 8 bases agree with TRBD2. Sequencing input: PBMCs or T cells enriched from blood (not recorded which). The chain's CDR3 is CSANRGGQETQYF. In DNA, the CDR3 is TGCAGCGCCAACCGGGGGGGCCAAGAGACCCAGTACTTC.